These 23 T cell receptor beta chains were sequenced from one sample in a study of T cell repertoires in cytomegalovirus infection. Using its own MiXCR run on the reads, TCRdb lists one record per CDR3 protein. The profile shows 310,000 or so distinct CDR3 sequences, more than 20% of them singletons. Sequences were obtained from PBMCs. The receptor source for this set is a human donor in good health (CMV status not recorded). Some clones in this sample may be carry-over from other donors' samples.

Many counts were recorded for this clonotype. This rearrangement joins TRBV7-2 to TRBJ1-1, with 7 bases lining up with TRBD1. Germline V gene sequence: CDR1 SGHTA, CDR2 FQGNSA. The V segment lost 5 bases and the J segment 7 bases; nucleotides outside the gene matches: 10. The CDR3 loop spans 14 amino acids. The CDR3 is CASSASGQVHEAFF. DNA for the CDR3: TGTGCCAGCAGCGCCAGTGGACAGGTCCATGAAGCTTTCTTT.

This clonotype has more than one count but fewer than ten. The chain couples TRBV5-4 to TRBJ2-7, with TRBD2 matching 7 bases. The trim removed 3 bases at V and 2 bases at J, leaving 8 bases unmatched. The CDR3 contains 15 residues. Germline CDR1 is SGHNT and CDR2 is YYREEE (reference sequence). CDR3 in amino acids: CASSSRAGDPYEQYF. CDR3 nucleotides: TGTGCCAGCAGCTCACGGGCGGGGGACCCCTACGAGCAGTACTTC.

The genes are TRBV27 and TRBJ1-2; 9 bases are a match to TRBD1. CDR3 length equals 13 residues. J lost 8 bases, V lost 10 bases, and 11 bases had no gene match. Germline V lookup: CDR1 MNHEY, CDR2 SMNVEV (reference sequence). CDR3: CATGTGTGMGYTF. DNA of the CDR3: TGTGCCACGGGAACCGGGACAGGGATGGGCTACACCTTC.

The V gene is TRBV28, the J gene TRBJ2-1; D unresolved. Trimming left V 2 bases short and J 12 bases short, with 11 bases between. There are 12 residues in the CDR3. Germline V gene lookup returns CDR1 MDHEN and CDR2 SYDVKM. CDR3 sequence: CASSLIVARQFF. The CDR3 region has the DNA TGTGCCAGCAGTTTAATTGTGGCCAGGCAGTTCTTC.

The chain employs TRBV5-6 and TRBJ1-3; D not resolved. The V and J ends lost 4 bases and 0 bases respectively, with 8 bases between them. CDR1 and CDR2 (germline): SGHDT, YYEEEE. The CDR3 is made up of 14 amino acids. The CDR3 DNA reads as TGTGCCAGCAGCCAAGTCCACTCTGGAAACACCATATATTTT. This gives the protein CASSQVHSGNTIYF.

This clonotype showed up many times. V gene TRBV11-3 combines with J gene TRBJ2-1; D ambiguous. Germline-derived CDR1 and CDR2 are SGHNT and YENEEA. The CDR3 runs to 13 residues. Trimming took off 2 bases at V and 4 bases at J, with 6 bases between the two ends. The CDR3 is CASSLTLYNEQFF. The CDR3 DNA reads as TGTGCCAGCAGCTTAACGTTGTACAATGAGCAGTTCTTC.

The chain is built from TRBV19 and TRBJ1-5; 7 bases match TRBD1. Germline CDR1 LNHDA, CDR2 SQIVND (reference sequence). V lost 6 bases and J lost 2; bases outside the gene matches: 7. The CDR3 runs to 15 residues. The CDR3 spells CASSPGQLRNQPQHF. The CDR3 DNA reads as TGTGCCAGTAGCCCGGGACAGCTACGCAATCAGCCCCAGCATTTT.

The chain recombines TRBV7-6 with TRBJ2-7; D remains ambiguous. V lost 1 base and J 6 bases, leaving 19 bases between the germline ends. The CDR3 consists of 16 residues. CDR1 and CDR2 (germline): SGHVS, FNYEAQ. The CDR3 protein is CASSLEVVTAGREQYF. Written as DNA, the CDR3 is TGTGCCAGCAGCTTAGAGGTTGTGACCGCCGGTCGCGAGCAGTACTTC.

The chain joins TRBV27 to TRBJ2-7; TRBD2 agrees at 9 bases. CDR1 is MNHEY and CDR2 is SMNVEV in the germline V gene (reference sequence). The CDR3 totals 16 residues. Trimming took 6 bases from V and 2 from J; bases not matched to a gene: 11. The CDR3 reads CASSPLGAGGAYEQYF. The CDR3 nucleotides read TGTGCCAGCAGCCCCTTGGGCGCGGGAGGGGCCTACGAGCAGTACTTC.

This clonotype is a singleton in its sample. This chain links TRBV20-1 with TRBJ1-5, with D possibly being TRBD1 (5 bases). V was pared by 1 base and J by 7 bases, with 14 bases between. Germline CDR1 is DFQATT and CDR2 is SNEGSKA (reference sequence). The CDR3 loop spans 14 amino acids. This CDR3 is CSARAGTGLQPQHF. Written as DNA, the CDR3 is TGCAGTGCTAGAGCGGGAACAGGCTTGCAGCCCCAGCATTTT.

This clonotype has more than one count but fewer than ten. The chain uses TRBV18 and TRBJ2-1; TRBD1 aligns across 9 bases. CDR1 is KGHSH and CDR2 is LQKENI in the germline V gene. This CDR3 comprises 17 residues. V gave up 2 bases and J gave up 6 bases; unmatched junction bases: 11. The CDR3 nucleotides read TGTGCCAGCTCACCAGGGTTCGGGACAGGGAGATTCAATGAGCAGTTCTTC. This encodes CASSPGFGTGRFNEQFF.

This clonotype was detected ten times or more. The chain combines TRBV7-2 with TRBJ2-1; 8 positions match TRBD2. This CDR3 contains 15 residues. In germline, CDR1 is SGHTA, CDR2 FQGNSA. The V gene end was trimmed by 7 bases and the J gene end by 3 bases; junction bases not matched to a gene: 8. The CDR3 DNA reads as TGTGCCAGCAACCCTCAACTAGCGGTCTACAATGAGCAGTTCTTC. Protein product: CASNPQLAVYNEQFF.

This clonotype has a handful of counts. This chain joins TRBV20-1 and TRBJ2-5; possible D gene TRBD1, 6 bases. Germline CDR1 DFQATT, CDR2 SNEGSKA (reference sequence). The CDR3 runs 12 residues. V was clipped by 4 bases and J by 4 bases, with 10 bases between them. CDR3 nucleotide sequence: TGCAGTGCTACAGGGGATCTAGAGACCCAGTACTTC. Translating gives CSATGDLETQYF.

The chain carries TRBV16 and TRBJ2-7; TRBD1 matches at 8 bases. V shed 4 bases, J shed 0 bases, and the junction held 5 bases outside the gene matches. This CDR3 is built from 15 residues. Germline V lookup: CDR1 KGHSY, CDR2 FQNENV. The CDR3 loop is CASSPNRGYSYEQYF. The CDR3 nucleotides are TGTGCCAGCAGCCCGAACAGGGGGTACTCCTACGAGCAGTACTTC.

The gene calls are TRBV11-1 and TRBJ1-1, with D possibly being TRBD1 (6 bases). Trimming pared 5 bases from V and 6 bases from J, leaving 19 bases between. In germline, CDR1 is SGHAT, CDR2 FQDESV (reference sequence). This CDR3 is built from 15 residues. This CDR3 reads CASSRTRGGPAEAFF. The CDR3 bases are TGTGCCAGCAGCAGAACCCGGGGGGGGCCGGCTGAAGCTTTCTTT.

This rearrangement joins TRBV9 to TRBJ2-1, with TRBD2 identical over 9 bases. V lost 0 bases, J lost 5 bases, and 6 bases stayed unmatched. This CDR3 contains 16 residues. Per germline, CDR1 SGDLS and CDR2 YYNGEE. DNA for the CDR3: TGTGCCAGCAGCGTAGAAGGCGGGAGGGCGGACAATGAGCAGTTCTTC. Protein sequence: CASSVEGGRADNEQFF.

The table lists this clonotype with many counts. The CDR3 region has the DNA TGTGCCAGCAGCTTAGCGGTGAACACCGGGGAGCTGTTTTTT. Translating it yields CASSLAVNTGELFF. V usage is TRBV7-2 and J usage is TRBJ2-2; no clear D gene. The germline V and J ends were trimmed by 0 bases and 1 base, with 3 bases remaining between them. In germline, CDR1 is SGHTA, CDR2 FQGNSA. The CDR3 contains 14 residues.

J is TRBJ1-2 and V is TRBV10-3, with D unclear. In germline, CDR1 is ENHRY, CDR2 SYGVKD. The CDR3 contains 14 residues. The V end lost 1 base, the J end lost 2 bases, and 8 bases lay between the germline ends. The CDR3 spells CAISEFRDNYGYTF. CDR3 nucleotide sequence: TGTGCCATCAGTGAGTTTAGAGACAACTATGGCTACACCTTC.

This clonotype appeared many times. The CDR3 is CASSSSGASTDTQYF. The CDR3 nucleotides read TGTGCCAGCAGCTCAAGCGGGGCCAGCACAGATACGCAGTATTTT. The chain employs TRBV7-6 and TRBJ2-3; 7 nucleotides match TRBD2. Germline lookup yields CDR1 SGHVS and CDR2 FNYEAQ. This CDR3 comprises 15 residues. J was trimmed by 0 bases and V by 4 bases; bases with no gene match: 4.

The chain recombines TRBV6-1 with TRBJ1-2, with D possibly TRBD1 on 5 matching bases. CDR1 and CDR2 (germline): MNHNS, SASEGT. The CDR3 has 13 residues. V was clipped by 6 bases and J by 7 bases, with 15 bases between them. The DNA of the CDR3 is TGTGCCAGCAGGAACCGGGACGGACGTGGCTACACCTTC. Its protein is CASRNRDGRGYTF.

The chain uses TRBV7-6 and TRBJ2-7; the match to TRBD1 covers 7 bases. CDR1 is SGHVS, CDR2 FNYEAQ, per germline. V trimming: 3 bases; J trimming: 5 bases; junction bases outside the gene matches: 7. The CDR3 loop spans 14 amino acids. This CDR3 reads CASSFDRVIDEQYF. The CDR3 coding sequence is TGTGCCAGCAGCTTCGACAGGGTTATCGACGAGCAGTACTTC.

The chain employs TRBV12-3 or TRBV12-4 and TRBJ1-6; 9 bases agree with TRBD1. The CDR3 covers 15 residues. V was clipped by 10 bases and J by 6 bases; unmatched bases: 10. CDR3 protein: CATRVGTGLNSPLHF. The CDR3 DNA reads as TGTGCCACCCGGGTAGGGACAGGGCTTAATTCACCCCTCCACTTT.

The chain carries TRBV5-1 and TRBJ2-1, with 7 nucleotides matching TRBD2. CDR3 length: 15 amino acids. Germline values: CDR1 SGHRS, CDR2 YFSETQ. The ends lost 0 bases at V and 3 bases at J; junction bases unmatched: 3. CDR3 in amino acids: CASSLVPGGYNEQFF. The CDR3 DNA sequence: TGCGCCAGCAGCTTGGTTCCGGGAGGCTACAATGAGCAGTTCTTC.